Below, one TCR beta chain is given with its context. Its antigen has not been determined. There are no base qualities to consult, and no much larger clone falls within one base. CDR1 and CDR2, per the germline V gene, are SGHVS and FNYEAQ. V sheds 0 bases and J sheds 3 bases, leaving 9 bases between their ends. The CDR3 numbers 14 residues from cysteine through phenylalanine. The only DNA kept is the CDR3, 42 bases in frame from the first base. The data stem from a study of control samples from healthy donors and cancer patients (dated by TCRdb to the early 2020s). Libraries were made using the immunoSEQ multiplex PCR assay. TCRdb provides this immuneACCESS table in a form limited to in-frame rearrangements. Some clones are lacking; in checked studies, under half of them reflect an unresolved V gene, and why the rest are absent is not known. A total of about 49,000 clones appear in this sample, about 86% of them only once. The leading ten clones occupy about 3% of the sample.

The sample taken for sequencing was PBMCs. The rearranged chain carries TRBV7-6 and TRBJ2-7; the D gene is not confidently resolved. The clonotype originates from a woman between 45 and 60 years old with lung cancer. The CDR3 region has the sequence CASSLADRYYEQYF. The sequenced DNA: TGTGCCAGCAGCTTAGCCGACCGATACTACGAGCAGTACTTC.